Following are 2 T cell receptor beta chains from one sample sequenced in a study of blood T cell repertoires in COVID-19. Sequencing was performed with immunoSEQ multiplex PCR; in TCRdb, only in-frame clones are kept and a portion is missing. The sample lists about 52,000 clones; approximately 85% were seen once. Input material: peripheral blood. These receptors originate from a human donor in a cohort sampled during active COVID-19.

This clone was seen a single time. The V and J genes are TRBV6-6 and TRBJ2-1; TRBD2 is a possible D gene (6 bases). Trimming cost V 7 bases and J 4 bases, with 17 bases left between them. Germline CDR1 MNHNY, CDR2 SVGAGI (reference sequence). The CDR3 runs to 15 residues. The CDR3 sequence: CASTSGLSSYNEQFF. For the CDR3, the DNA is TGTGCCAGCACCTCGGGACTCTCCTCATACAATGAGCAGTTCTTC.

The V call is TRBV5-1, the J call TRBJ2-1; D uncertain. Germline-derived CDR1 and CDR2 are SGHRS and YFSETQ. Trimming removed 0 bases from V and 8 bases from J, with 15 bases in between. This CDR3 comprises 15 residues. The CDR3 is CASSLAPGDTHEQFF. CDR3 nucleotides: TGCGCCAGCAGCTTGGCTCCAGGTGATACGCATGAGCAGTTCTTC.